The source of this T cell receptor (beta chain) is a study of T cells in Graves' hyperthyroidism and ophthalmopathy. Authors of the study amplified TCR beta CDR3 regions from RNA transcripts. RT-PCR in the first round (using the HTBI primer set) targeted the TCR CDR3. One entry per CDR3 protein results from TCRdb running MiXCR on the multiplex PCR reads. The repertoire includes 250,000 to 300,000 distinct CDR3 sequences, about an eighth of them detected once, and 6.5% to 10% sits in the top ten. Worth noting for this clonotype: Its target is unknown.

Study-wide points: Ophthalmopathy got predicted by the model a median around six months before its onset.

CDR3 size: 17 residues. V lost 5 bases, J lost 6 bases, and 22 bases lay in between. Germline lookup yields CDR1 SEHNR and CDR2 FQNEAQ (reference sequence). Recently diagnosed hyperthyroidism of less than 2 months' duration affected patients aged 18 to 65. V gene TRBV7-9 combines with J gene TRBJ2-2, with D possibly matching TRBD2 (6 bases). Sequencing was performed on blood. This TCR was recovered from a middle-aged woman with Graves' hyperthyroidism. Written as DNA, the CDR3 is TGTGCCAGCAGCCCCCGCGGGACCTCTCGAGCGTCCGGGGAGCTGTTTTTT. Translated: CASSPRGTSRASGELFF.